One sample yielded the 25 T cell receptor beta chains listed below, sequenced in a study of T cells in Graves' hyperthyroidism and ophthalmopathy. Amplification of TCR beta CDR3 regions was performed using RNA transcripts as template. The HTBI primer set drove a first-round RT-PCR of the TCR CDR3. In TCRdb, the multiplex PCR reads were re-called with MiXCR into one record per CDR3 protein. The sample consists of about half a million distinct CDR3 sequences, 15% to 20% of them appearing once. Material for sequencing was blood. These receptors all stem from a woman aged 30 to 39 with Graves' ophthalmopathy.

This chain uses TRBV15 with TRBJ1-5; 10 bases are shared with TRBD1. CDR1 is LNHNV and CDR2 is YYDKDF in the germline V gene (reference sequence). This CDR3 has 15 amino acids. Unmatched junction bases numbered 6, after V lost 7 bases and J lost 3 bases. CDR3 nucleotide sequence: TGTGCCACCAAGGGGGACAGGGGAAACAATCAGCCCCAGCATTTT. This codes for CATKGDRGNNQPQHF. The full variable domain, its missing parts supplied by reference TRBV15 and TRBJ1-5, is DAMVIQNPRYQVTQFGKPVTLSCSQTLNHNVMYWYQQKSSQAPKLLFHYYDKDFNNEADTPDNFQSRRPNTSFCFLDIRSPGLGDTAMYLCATKGDRGNNQPQHFGDGTRLSIL.

This clonotype turned up a few times. The rearrangement links TRBV5-6 to TRBJ2-2; D is undetermined. Deletions cut 4 bases from V and 5 bases from J, with 15 bases between. This CDR3 comprises 15 residues. The V gene's germline CDR1 is SGHDT and CDR2 YYEEEE. Here the CDR3 reads CASSGDVRRTGELFF. CDR3 nucleotides: TGTGCCAGCAGCGGGGATGTAAGACGGACCGGGGAGCTGTTTTTT.

This clonotype was counted between two and nine times. The chain couples TRBV12-3 or TRBV12-4 to TRBJ1-2; no reliable D call. CDR3 size: 12 residues. Trimming left V 7 bases short and J 3 bases short, with 9 bases between. CDR3 in DNA: TGTGCCAGCAAGGTCAGAGACTATGGCTACACCTTC. It encodes CASKVRDYGYTF.

In regard to this clonotype: A much more abundant neighbour one base away suggests this may be a read error. The V call is TRBV30, the J call TRBJ2-7; D gene unclear. Per germline, CDR1 GTSNPN and CDR2 SVGIG (reference sequence). This CDR3 is 11 amino acids long. CDR3: CAWSRVYERYF. The CDR3 DNA reads as TGTGCCTGGAGCCGGGTATACGAGCGGTACTTC.

The table lists this clonotype with many counts. The chain is built from TRBV20-1 and TRBJ2-7; D is possibly TRBD2 (6 bases). Germline assignment: CDR1 DFQATT and CDR2 SNEGSKA (reference sequence). V was cut by 0 bases and J by 2 bases, with 14 bases left in between. The CDR3 contains 15 residues. The CDR3 loop reads CSARDWGGRTYEQYF. CDR3 nucleotides: TGCAGTGCTAGAGATTGGGGAGGACGAACCTACGAGCAGTACTTC.

This rearrangement joins TRBV18 to TRBJ2-7; D is possibly TRBD1 (6 bases). In germline, CDR1 is KGHSH, CDR2 LQKENI. V lost 5 bases and J 0 bases, leaving 11 bases between the germline ends. The CDR3 length is 14 residues. DNA of the CDR3: TGTGCCAGCTCAGCCCTGGACAGCTCCTACGAGCAGTACTTC. This translates into CASSALDSSYEQYF.

This clonotype showed up just a few times. The rearrangement joins TRBV7-2 to TRBJ2-7; unclear D gene. Trimming removed 2 bases from V and 0 bases from J, with 8 bases in between. The germline gives CDR1 SGHTA, CDR2 FQGNSA. This CDR3 is 14 amino acids long. This CDR3 is CASSLRQSSYEQYF. CDR3 coding DNA: TGTGCCAGCAGCTTAAGGCAGAGCTCCTACGAGCAGTACTTC.

There are many counts of this clonotype. CDR3 sequence reads: CASTLDRLNTEAFF. In DNA, the CDR3 is TGTGCCAGCACCTTGGACAGGTTGAACACTGAAGCTTTCTTT. The J gene is TRBJ1-1, the V gene TRBV2, with 7 bases fitting TRBD1. V lost 7 bases and J lost 0; bases outside the gene matches: 5. The germline gives CDR1 SNHLY, CDR2 FYNNEI. The CDR3 totals 14 residues.

The chain is built from TRBV5-6 and TRBJ2-2; possibly TRBD2 for D (5 bases). Germline-derived CDR1 and CDR2 are SGHDT and YYEEEE. CDR3 size: 14 residues. The ends were cut back, 4 bases at V and 5 bases at J, with 12 bases in the middle. This chain's CDR3 is CASSLGSWTGELFF. The DNA for the CDR3 is TGTGCCAGCAGCCTGGGGAGTTGGACCGGGGAGCTGTTTTTT.

Concerning this clonotype: This could be a read error, since a much larger clone is one nucleotide away. The chain couples TRBV3-1 to TRBJ2-1; TRBD1 or TRBD2 may be the D gene (5 bases each). CDR3 length equals 13 residues. Between the trimmed V and J ends, which lost 5 bases and 10 bases, there was a span of 15 bases. Germline values: CDR1 LGHDT, CDR2 YNNKEL (reference sequence). The CDR3 loop is CASSTGTRSEQFF. DNA of the CDR3: TGTGCCAGCAGCACCGGGACCCGCAGCGAGCAGTTCTTC.

The rearrangement joins TRBV7-9 to TRBJ1-3, with D perhaps TRBD1 (6 bases). Trimming took off 3 bases at V and 3 bases at J, with 12 bases between the two ends. This CDR3 is 15 amino acids long. CDR1 and CDR2 (germline): SEHNR, FQNEAQ (reference sequence). The DNA for the CDR3 is TGTGCCAGCAGCTTGACGGGGGGCCTTGGAAACACCATATATTTT. This encodes CASSLTGGLGNTIYF.

In its sample, this clonotype was seen many times. The CDR3 DNA is TGTGCCAGCCGGGGACTAGCGGGTCTCAATGAGCAGTTCTTC. Translating gives CASRGLAGLNEQFF. This chain links TRBV7-9 with TRBJ2-1; 12 bases match TRBD2. The J segment lost 6 bases and the V segment lost 8 bases, leaving 5 bases of the junction unmatched. The CDR3 extends over 14 amino acids. Germline V CDR1 and CDR2: SEHNR, FQNEAQ (reference sequence).

The table lists this clonotype with many counts. The chain is built from TRBV2 and TRBJ1-5; 8 bases line up with TRBD1. The CDR3 consists of 13 residues. CDR1 is SNHLY and CDR2 is FYNNEI in the germline V gene. The V segment lost 6 bases and the J segment 5 bases; nucleotides outside the gene matches: 3. CDR3 DNA sequence: TGTGCCAGCAGGACAGGGGAACATCAGCCCCAGCATTTT. Translated: CASRTGEHQPQHF.

This clonotype was counted a few times. The chain uses TRBV18 and TRBJ2-3; 9 nucleotides line up with TRBD1. V lost 3 bases and J lost 2; bases outside the gene matches: 9. The germline V gene has CDR1 KGHSH and CDR2 LQKENI. The CDR3 loop spans 17 amino acids. CDR3 bases: TGTGCCAGCTCACCTGTTACAGGGGGCGCTTACACAGATACGCAGTATTTT. Protein sequence: CASSPVTGGAYTDTQYF.

The table lists this clonotype with many counts. The rearrangement joins TRBV28 to TRBJ1-2; 9 nucleotides agree with TRBD1. Trimming removed 10 bases from V and 7 bases from J; junction bases left unmatched: 10. The CDR3 consists of 13 residues. The germline V gene has CDR1 MDHEN and CDR2 SYDVKM. CDR3 protein: CANRGTGGSGYTF. The CDR3 DNA sequence: TGTGCCAATCGTGGTACAGGGGGCTCTGGCTACACCTTC.

The sample holds a few counts of this clonotype. This chain connects TRBV6-1 to TRBJ2-7; 8 bases fit TRBD2. With 8 bases clipped from V and 6 bases from J, the junction kept 12 bases outside the gene matches. CDR1 is MNHNS, CDR2 SASEGT, per germline. The CDR3 length is 14 residues. CDR3 region: CASGNLAGKGEQYF. The CDR3 coding sequence is TGTGCCAGCGGAAATTTAGCGGGAAAGGGCGAGCAGTACTTC.

This clonotype was observed a few times. This sequence joins TRBV7-8 and TRBJ2-1; tentatively, D is TRBD2 (6 bases). This CDR3 is 12 amino acids long. The germline CDR1 and CDR2 sequences are SGHVS and FQNEAQ. V lost 5 bases, J lost 7 bases, and 9 bases lay in between. The CDR3 loop reads CASSPAGNEQFF. The CDR3 region has the DNA TGTGCCAGCAGCCCTGCGGGGAATGAGCAGTTCTTC.

This clonotype was seen a few times. The chain uses TRBV9 and TRBJ2-7; D unresolved. This CDR3 spans 13 amino acids. V shed 2 bases and J shed 2 bases, with 8 bases lying between them. Germline V gene data show CDR1 as SGDLS and CDR2 as YYNGEE. CDR3 nucleotides: TGTGCCAGCAGCGTGGGTATCCCCTACGAGCAGTACTTC. Protein: CASSVGIPYEQYF.

V and J are TRBV6-5 and TRBJ2-2; the D is unclear. The CDR3 extends over 15 amino acids. Trimming left V 0 bases short and J 7 bases short, with 12 bases between. The V gene's germline CDR1 is MNHEY and CDR2 SVGAGI. This CDR3 reads CASSYSALKIGELFF. The CDR3 nucleotides are TGTGCCAGCAGTTACTCGGCACTGAAAATCGGGGAGCTGTTTTTT.

This chain joins TRBV6-1 and TRBJ1-2, with D perhaps matching TRBD1 (5 bases). The CDR3 sequence is 13 residues long. The germline V gene has CDR1 MNHNS and CDR2 SASEGT. Trimming cost V 1 base and J 4 bases, with 7 bases left between them. The CDR3 DNA follows: TGTGCCAGCAGTGAAGAAACAGGCTATGGCTACACCTTC. It specifies CASSEETGYGYTF.

Regarding this clonotype: A read error is possible here, since a much larger clone lies one base away. The CDR3: CAGSLGFSNQPQHF. CDR3 DNA: TGTGCCGGCAGCTTAGGGTTTAGCAATCAGCCCCAGCATTTT. The chain is built from TRBV7-6 and TRBJ1-5; D remains unclear. The length of the CDR3 is 14 residues. Germline-derived CDR1 and CDR2 are SGHVS and FNYEAQ.

V is TRBV14 and J is TRBJ1-2; TRBD1 is a possible D gene (6 bases). The CDR3 extends over 12 amino acids. The V end lost 1 base, the J end lost 11 bases, and 11 bases lay between the germline ends. Germline CDR1 and CDR2: SGHDN and FVKESK. As DNA, the CDR3 is TGTGCCAGCAGCCAAGTGGGACAAGGATACACCTTC. Translated, it gives CASSQVGQGYTF.

The chain is built from TRBV18 and TRBJ2-7; D remains unclear. Germline CDR1 is KGHSH and CDR2 is LQKENI. This CDR3 comprises 13 residues. Trimming removed 3 bases at V and 3 bases at J, with 9 bases between. CDR3 in DNA: TGTGCCAGCTCACCCCCACCGGGCTACGAGCAGTACTTC. Translated, it gives CASSPPPGYEQYF.

V is TRBV20-1 and J is TRBJ2-7; TRBD1 is a possible D gene (6 bases). CDR3 length: 14 amino acids. Per the germline V gene, CDR1 is DFQATT and CDR2 is SNEGSKA (reference sequence). Trimming cost V 3 bases and J 2 bases, with 14 bases left between them. CDR3 amino acids: CSARGARGAYEQYF. The CDR3 nucleotides read TGCAGTGCTAGGGGGGCAAGGGGCGCCTACGAGCAGTACTTC.

V gene TRBV10-3 combines with J gene TRBJ2-1; D is uncertain. V was shortened by 3 bases and J by 9 bases, with 6 bases between the two germline ends. The CDR3 has 11 amino acids. Germline-derived CDR1 and CDR2 are ENHRY and SYGVKD. This CDR3 reads CAISDQGEQFF. DNA for the CDR3: TGTGCCATCAGTGACCAAGGTGAGCAGTTCTTC.